The 10 T cell receptor beta chains below were found in one sample sequenced in a study of identifying expanded T cells in peripheral blood. Measured with immunoSEQ multiplex PCR; TCRdb has only the in-frame clones, and not every one. The sample yields over 100,000 clones, about nine tenths seen once. Sequenced: blood. Receptor source: a person between 18 and 75 years old in good health.

This rearrangement joins TRBV6-1 to TRBJ1-2; 7 bases are shared with TRBD1. Losses at the gene ends were 7 bases for V and 3 bases for J; bases not matched to a gene: 11. The CDR3 is 15 residues long. The germline CDR1 and CDR2 sequences are MNHNS and SASEGT. In DNA form, the CDR3 reads TGTGCCAGCAATAAGGGAACAGGGGACGACTATGGCTACACCTTC. As protein: CASNKGTGDDYGYTF.

This chain uses TRBV28 with TRBJ1-5, with D hard to call. CDR3 length: 14 residues. Germline CDR1 and CDR2: MDHEN and SYDVKM. V was trimmed by 2 bases and J by 5 bases, leaving 10 bases between them. CDR3 residues: CASSLPTGDQPQHF. The DNA of the CDR3 is TGTGCCAGCAGTTTACCGACTGGTGATCAGCCCCAGCATTTT.

The J gene is TRBJ1-6, the V gene TRBV4-3; no reliable D call. Germline V gene data show CDR1 as LGHNA and CDR2 as YSLEER. The CDR3 runs 14 residues. Trimming stripped 0 bases from V and 14 bases from J, with 14 bases between. The CDR3 DNA sequence: TGCGCCAGCAGCCAAGATTTAACCGGGTGGACCCTCCACTTT. Its protein product is CASSQDLTGWTLHF.

Note on this clone: The germline gene is not matched at one end of the junction; a read error may be the cause. V is TRBV6-1 and J is TRBJ1-1, with D unresolved. This CDR3 is 13 amino acids long. The germline gives CDR1 MNHNS, CDR2 SASEGT. The CDR3 loop reads CASIETLNTEAFF. The CDR3 DNA is TGTGCCAGCATTGAAACACTGAACACTGAAGCTTTCTTT.

V and J are TRBV6-5 and TRBJ2-7; D is possibly TRBD1 (6 bases). CDR3 length equals 16 residues. Germline V CDR1 and CDR2: MNHEY, SVGAGI. The V gene lost 0 bases and the J gene lost 2 bases, with 14 bases spanning the gap. CDR3 DNA: TGTGCCAGCAGTTACTCGTGGACAGTTAATCCCTACGAGCAGTACTTC. Protein product: CASSYSWTVNPYEQYF.

The J gene is TRBJ2-5, the V gene TRBV27, with TRBD2 matching 14 bases. The CDR3 is 14 amino acids. Germline CDR1 MNHEY, CDR2 SMNVEV (reference sequence). With V trimmed by 8 bases and J by 3 bases, 2 bases remained unmatched. The CDR3 region is CASGLAGGKETQYF. For the CDR3, the DNA is TGTGCCAGCGGACTAGCGGGGGGAAAAGAGACCCAGTACTTC.

This sequence joins TRBV6-1 and TRBJ1-1; D may be TRBD1 (5 bases). The CDR3 runs 14 residues. CDR1 is MNHNS and CDR2 is SASEGT in the germline V gene. Trimming removed 10 bases from V and 4 bases from J, with 19 bases in between. The CDR3 nucleotides are TGTGCCACCAAGATGGGGCTGGGGAGCACTGAAGCTTTCTTT. This translates into CATKMGLGSTEAFF.

With regard to this clone: The same CDR3 is also encoded by other DNA sequences in this sample. The V call is TRBV5-1, the J call TRBJ2-7, with TRBD1 matching 11 bases. CDR1 SGHRS and CDR2 YFSETQ come from the germline V gene. This CDR3 has 13 residues. V gave up 4 bases and J gave up 5 bases; unmatched junction bases: 2. The CDR3 loop reads CASSRGQGDEQYF. DNA for the CDR3: TGCGCCAGCAGCAGGGGACAGGGGGACGAGCAGTACTTC.

The chain couples TRBV5-1 to TRBJ1-1, with 8 nucleotides matching TRBD1. V was pared by 0 bases and J by 1 base, with 2 bases of the junction left unmatched. The CDR3 length is 15 residues. Germline-derived CDR1 and CDR2 are SGHRS and YFSETQ. CDR3 region: CASSLVGTGNTEAFF. DNA for the CDR3: TGCGCCAGCAGCTTGGTTGGGACAGGGAACACTGAAGCTTTCTTT.

The chain combines TRBV11-3 with TRBJ2-7, with D tentatively TRBD1 or TRBD2 (6 bases each). V was cut by 3 bases and J by 4 bases, with 16 bases left in between. Germline assignment: CDR1 SGHNT and CDR2 YENEEA. The CDR3 consists of 15 residues. The CDR3 loop reads CASSFLGGQGYEQYF. CDR3 coding DNA: TGTGCCAGCAGCTTCCTCGGGGGACAAGGGTACGAGCAGTACTTC.